This T cell receptor (beta chain) was observed in a study of cytomegalovirus exposure and HLA in healthy donors. Notes on the study in general: Relative to equally common others, HLA-associated TCR beta chains showed greater clonal expansion in a later analysis.

Note on this clone: What it binds is not known.

Primers included in the PCR were 60 Vbeta and 13 Jbeta primers. Libraries were prepared by immunoSEQ multiplex PCR; TCRdb keeps only in-frame clonotypes and omits some of them. This sample has fewer than 200,000 clones, with 75% to 90% found just once. Per germline, CDR1 MDHEN and CDR2 SYDVKM. The CDR3 is made up of 17 amino acids. The ends lost 4 bases at V and 5 bases at J; junction bases unmatched: 10. At the time of sampling, donors were nominally healthy, though unrecorded immune exposures were likely. The chain combines TRBV28 with TRBJ2-5, with TRBD2 identical over 13 bases. Sequenced input: PBMCs. The TCR was taken from a girl aged 2 to 10 in good health and CMV-seropositive. In DNA form, the CDR3 reads TGTGCCAGCAGTTCTGCCCGGACTAGCGGGAGAGGGGAGACCCAGTACTTC. Translated, it gives CASSSARTSGRGETQYF.